This T cell receptor beta chain was found in a study of blood T cell repertoires in COVID-19. Across the study: In each case, the material was cDNA or gDNA derived from T cells, B-cell-depleted T cells, or PBMCs.

In this sample, this clone turned up once. The CDR3 spans 12 residues. In germline, CDR1 is MDHEN, CDR2 SYDVKM. Trimming pared 3 bases from V and 2 bases from J, leaving 5 bases between. Source study methods: Estimation of nucleated cell counts was performed using reference gene primer amplification. The protocol was immunoSEQ multiplex PCR, while the TCRdb copy is restricted to in-frame clones and leaves out a portion. The DNA was the basis for D and trimming; V, J and clone size are from that table. The table has about 670,000 clones, approximately 90% seen once. The specimen sequenced was peripheral blood. The clonotype comes from a woman between 18 and 29 years old with acute or convalescent COVID-19. The rearrangement links TRBV28 to TRBJ2-7, with D uncertain. DNA for the CDR3: TGTGCCAGCAGTTTGCGTACCTACGAGCAGTACTTC. This gives the protein CASSLRTYEQYF.